These T cell receptor beta chains were read from a single sample in a study of blood T cell repertoires in COVID-19. The repertoire was sequenced with immunoSEQ multiplex PCR; TCRdb's copy has only in-frame clones and lacks some. The sample consists of about 97,000 clones, roughly four fifths of them appearing once. Sequences were obtained from peripheral blood. The receptors shown here come from a man aged 35-49 years with active or convalescent COVID-19. The CDR3 runs from the conserved cysteine through the conserved F or W. A D gene is named only where the DNA matches it firmly. Rows may omit the clone size; those that give it use once, few, many or a size class.

>TRBJ2-2|once|TRBV7-2|NA
CASSMDWNTGELFF
TGTGCCAGCAGCATGGACTGGAACACCGGGGAGCTGTTTTTT
>TRBJ1-2|NA|TRBV5-6|NA
CASSLFTDSFNYGYTF
TGTGCCAGCAGCTTGTTTACGGACAGTTTTAACTATGGCTACACCTTC
>TRBJ1-6|NA|TRBV5-1|NA
CASSLEGMDSPLHF
TGCGCCAGCAGCTTGGAGGGGATGGATTCACCCCTCCACTTT
>TRBJ1-2|NA|TRBV19|TRBD1
CAGTSGTGDRGYTF
TGTGCCGGTACTTCCGGGACAGGAGATCGAGGCTACACCTTC
>TRBJ2-7|NA|TRBV6-5|TRBD1
CASSYRAGTGLYEQYF
TGTGCCAGCAGTTACAGGGCCGGGACAGGCCTCTACGAGCAGTACTTC
>TRBJ1-2|NA|TRBV11-1|TRBD1
CASSRDRFYGYTF
TGTGCCAGCAGCCGGGACAGGTTCTATGGCTACACCTTC
>TRBJ2-7|NA|TRBV7-9|NA
CASSLSTNYREQYF
TGTGCCAGCAGCTTGTCGACAAATTACAGGGAGCAGTACTTC
>TRBJ1-2|NA|TRBV6-5|TRBD1
CASSPPGQTNYGYTF
TGTGCCAGCAGTCCACCGGGACAGACTAACTATGGCTACACCTTC
>TRBJ2-1|NA|TRBV7-2|NA
CASSWNGPNEQFF
TGTGCCAGCAGCTGGAATGGGCCCAATGAGCAGTTCTTC
>TRBJ1-5|NA|TRBV4-2|NA
CASSQVGDQPQHF
TGTGCCAGCAGCCAGGTAGGGGATCAGCCCCAGCATTTT
>TRBJ1-2|NA|TRBV7-2|NA
CASSLDLYGYTF
TGTGCCAGCAGCTTAGATCTGTATGGCTACACCTTC
>TRBJ2-3|NA|TRBV10-3|NA
CAISPTETDTQYF
TGTGCCATCAGCCCCACAGAGACAGATACGCAGTATTTT